Presented here are 12 T cell receptor beta chains from one specimen sequenced in a study of PD-L1 blockade in urothelial cancer. Described time point: pretreatment peripheral blood. The table came from immunoSEQ multiplex PCR; TCRdb's copy has only in-frame clones and leaves some out. The sample contains roughly 130,000 clones, 84% of which appear only once. The sequenced sample was PBMCs, obtained around atezolizumab (anti-PD-L1) treatment. The receptors here all came from a man between 45 and 60 years old with urothelial cancer.

V usage is TRBV5-1 and J usage is TRBJ1-1; 8 bases fit TRBD1. Germline CDR1 reads SGHRS; CDR2 reads YFSETQ. This CDR3 has 14 amino acids. The V gene end was trimmed by 3 bases and the J gene end by 1 base; junction bases not matched to a gene: 2. The CDR3: CASSSGQGNTEAFF. As DNA, the CDR3 is TGCGCCAGCAGCTCCGGACAGGGGAACACTGAAGCTTTCTTT.

The CDR3 reads CASTEQGWTEAFF. The CDR3 nucleotides are TGTGCCAGCACCGAACAGGGGTGGACTGAAGCTTTCTTT. This sequence joins TRBV6-5 and TRBJ1-1; TRBD1 matches at 7 bases. Per the germline V gene, CDR1 is MNHEY and CDR2 is SVGAGI. The trim removed 7 bases at V and 5 bases at J, leaving 7 bases unmatched. The CDR3 length is 13 residues.

This clone was seen only once. The genes are TRBV7-2 and TRBJ2-3; D is uncertain. The CDR3 consists of 17 residues. CDR1 is SGHTA and CDR2 is FQGNSA in the germline V gene. The V and J ends lost 5 bases and 4 bases respectively, with 22 bases between them. The CDR3 DNA reads as TGTGCCAGCAGCAATAAAAGGCTAGGTGTCTTTGCAGATACGCAGTATTTT. Translating it yields CASSNKRLGVFADTQYF.

The chain recombines TRBV27 with TRBJ2-1; no definite D call. The CDR3 length is 13 residues. Germline V gene lookup returns CDR1 MNHEY and CDR2 SMNVEV (reference sequence). Deletions cut 0 bases from V and 8 bases from J, with 8 bases between. CDR3: CASSLSELDEQFF. As DNA, the CDR3 is TGTGCCAGCAGTTTATCCGAGTTGGATGAGCAGTTCTTC.

V usage is TRBV4-2 and J usage is TRBJ2-7; 13 bases map to TRBD2. With V trimmed by 0 bases and J by 6 bases, 8 bases remained unmatched. The CDR3 is 17 residues long. Germline V gene lookup returns CDR1 LGHNA and CDR2 YNFKEQ. The CDR3: CASSQEGLAGTRREQYF. In DNA, the CDR3 is TGTGCCAGCAGCCAAGAGGGACTAGCGGGAACGAGGCGCGAGCAGTACTTC.

This clone was picked up one time. The V call is TRBV10-3, the J call TRBJ2-7; 7 nucleotides agree with TRBD1. Germline V gene sequence: CDR1 ENHRY, CDR2 SYGVKD. The CDR3 has 14 amino acids. Trimming at V came to 4 bases and at J to 0 bases, leaving 3 bases not matched to a gene. CDR3 bases: TGTGCCATCAGTGGGGGACAGAGCTCCTACGAGCAGTACTTC. As protein: CAISGGQSSYEQYF.

This sequence joins TRBV5-5 and TRBJ2-5; tentatively, D is TRBD2 (6 bases). In germline, CDR1 is SGHKS, CDR2 YYEKEE (reference sequence). This CDR3 contains 14 residues. V was shortened by 4 bases and J by 1 base, with 11 bases between the two germline ends. The CDR3 DNA follows: TGTGCCAGCAGCCAGCAGGGACTCCAAGAGACCCAGTACTTC. Residues: CASSQQGLQETQYF. Together with reference TRBV5-5 and TRBJ2-5, the CDR3 gives the full variable domain: DAGVTQSPTHLIKTRGQQVTLRCSPISGHKSVSWYQQVLGQGPQFIFQYYEKEERGRGNFPDRFSARQFPNYSSELNVNALLLGDSALYLCASSQQGLQETQYFGPGTRLLVL.

This chain joins TRBV2 and TRBJ1-2; 7 nucleotides align to TRBD1. Germline CDR1 SNHLY, CDR2 FYNNEI. CDR3 length: 15 residues. With V trimmed by 4 bases and J by 1 base, 6 bases remained unmatched. The CDR3 loop reads CASSVGTVINYGYTF. For the CDR3, the DNA is TGTGCCAGCAGTGTCGGGACAGTCATTAACTATGGCTACACCTTC.

This clone has just a few counts. The V and J genes are TRBV27 and TRBJ1-2, with D tentatively TRBD1 (5 bases). Germline V gene sequence: CDR1 MNHEY, CDR2 SMNVEV (reference sequence). Trimming took 8 bases from V and 5 from J, leaving 18 bases between them. The CDR3 has 14 amino acids. The DNA for the CDR3 is TGTGCCAGCGGTGCCGGGGGGAGGATTTATGGCTACACCTTC. This gives the protein CASGAGGRIYGYTF.

The chain employs TRBV5-1 and TRBJ1-2; D possibly corresponds to TRBD1 (6 bases). The CDR3 contains 15 residues. The germline V and J ends were trimmed by 0 bases and 2 bases, with 11 bases remaining between them. Germline values: CDR1 SGHRS, CDR2 YFSETQ. CDR3 protein: CASSLGARGNYGYTF. In DNA form, the CDR3 reads TGCGCCAGCAGCTTGGGTGCCAGGGGCAACTATGGCTACACCTTC.

The table lists this clone with a few counts. The CDR3 DNA reads as TGTGCCAGCAGTTCCAGGACAGCCACAGATACGCAGTATTTT. It yields the protein CASSSRTATDTQYF. This sequence joins TRBV6-5 and TRBJ2-3, with a weak D call TRBD1 (6 bases). Germline lookup yields CDR1 MNHEY and CDR2 SVGAGI. V was clipped by 4 bases and J by 2 bases, with 10 bases between them. This CDR3 has 14 residues.

This chain links TRBV27 with TRBJ2-3; D remains ambiguous. Germline CDR1 MNHEY, CDR2 SMNVEV (reference sequence). Trimming pared 7 bases from V and 3 bases from J, leaving 14 bases between. The CDR3 spans 14 residues. Here the CDR3 DNA reads TGTGCCAGCAACCCCGCCAGATCTACAGATACGCAGTATTTT. This translates into CASNPARSTDTQYF.